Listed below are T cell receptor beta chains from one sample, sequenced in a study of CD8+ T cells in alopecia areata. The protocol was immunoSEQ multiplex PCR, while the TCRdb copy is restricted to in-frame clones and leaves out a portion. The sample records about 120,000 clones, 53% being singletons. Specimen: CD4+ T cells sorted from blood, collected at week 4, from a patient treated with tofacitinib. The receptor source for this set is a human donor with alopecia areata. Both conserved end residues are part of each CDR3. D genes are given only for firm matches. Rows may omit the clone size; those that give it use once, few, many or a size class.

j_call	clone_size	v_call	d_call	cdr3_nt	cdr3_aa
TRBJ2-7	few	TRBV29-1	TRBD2	TGCAGCACCTCGGGTAGCGGGGGCGAGCAGTACTTC	CSTSGSGGEQYF
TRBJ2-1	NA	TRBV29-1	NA	TGCAGCGTTGGCGGCCCCAGCTCCTACAATGAGCAGTTCTTC	CSVGGPSSYNEQFF
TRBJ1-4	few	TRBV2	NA	TGTGCCAGCAGGGGCGGGACGGACAATGAAAAACTGTTTTTT	CASRGGTDNEKLFF
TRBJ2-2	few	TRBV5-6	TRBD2	TGTGCCAGCAGCTTCGAACTAGCGGTTAACACCGGGGAGCTGTTTTTT	CASSFELAVNTGELFF
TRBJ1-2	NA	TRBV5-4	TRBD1	TGTGCCAGCAGCTTCTCGGACAGGACCTACTATGGCTACACCTTC	CASSFSDRTYYGYTF
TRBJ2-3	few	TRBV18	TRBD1	TGTGCCAGCTCACCGGACAGGGGGCCTTCAAGTACGCAGTATTTT	CASSPDRGPSSTQYF
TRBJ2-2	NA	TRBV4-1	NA	TGCGCCAGCAGCCAACCGGGGCGGGTCACCGGGGAGCTGTTTTTT	CASSQPGRVTGELFF
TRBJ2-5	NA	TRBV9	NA	TGTGCCAGCAGCTTAGCTTGGCAAGAGACCCAGTACTTC	CASSLAWQETQYF
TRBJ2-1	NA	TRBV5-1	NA	TGCGCCAGCAGCTTGGACGCAGGGACCTACAATGAGCAGTTCTTC	CASSLDAGTYNEQFF
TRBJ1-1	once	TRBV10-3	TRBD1	TGTGCCATCAATACACAGGGGCGCACTGAAGCTTTCTTT	CAINTQGRTEAFF
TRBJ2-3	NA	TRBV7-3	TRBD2	TGTGCCAGCAGCCATCCGGGACTAGCGGGGACAGATACGCAGTATTTT	CASSHPGLAGTDTQYF
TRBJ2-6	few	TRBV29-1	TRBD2	TGCAGCGTTCAGTCCACTAGCGCTGGGGCCAACGTCCTGACTTTC	CSVQSTSAGANVLTF
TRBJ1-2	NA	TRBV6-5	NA	TGTGCCAGCAGTTCAACCAGTAACTATGGCTACACCTTC	CASSSTSNYGYTF
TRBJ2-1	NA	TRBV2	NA	TGTGCCACCAAAATAAATAGCCCCAATGAGCAGTTCTTC	CATKINSPNEQFF
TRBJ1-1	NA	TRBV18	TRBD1	TGTGCCAGCTCACAGGGACAGATTAACACTGAAGCTTTCTTT	CASSQGQINTEAFF
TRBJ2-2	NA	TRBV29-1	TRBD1	TGCAGCGTTCGTAAGACAGGGAGCACCGGGGAGCTGTTTTTT	CSVRKTGSTGELFF
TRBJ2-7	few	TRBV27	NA	TGTGCCAGCAGCTTCCGCCTCAGGGGACACGAGCAGTACTTC	CASSFRLRGHEQYF
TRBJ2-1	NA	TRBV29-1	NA	TGCAGCGTTGAGGGAGGCAATGAGCAGTTCTTC	CSVEGGNEQFF
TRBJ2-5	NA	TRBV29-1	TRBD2	TGCAGCGGACTTATTGGCGGGACTAGCGGACCAGGGACCCAGTACTTC	CSGLIGGTSGPGTQYF
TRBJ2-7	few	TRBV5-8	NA	TGTGCCAGCAGCTTACCCTACGAGCAGTACTTC	CASSLPYEQYF
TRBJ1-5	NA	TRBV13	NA	TGTGCCAGAACTGGCGGTAGCAATCAGCCCCAGCATTTT	CARTGGSNQPQHF
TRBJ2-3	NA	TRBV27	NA	TGTGCCAGCAGTTTAAGGCTAGCCCGCACAGATACGCAGTATTTT	CASSLRLARTDTQYF
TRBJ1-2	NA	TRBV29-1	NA	TGCAGCGTTGAAGAGACGACGGGGTATGGCTACACCTTC	CSVEETTGYGYTF
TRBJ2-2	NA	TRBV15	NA	TGTGCCACGGCGGGACAGCCCCACACCGGGGAGCTGTTTTTT	CATAGQPHTGELFF
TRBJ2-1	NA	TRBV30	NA	TGTGCCTGGAGTGTTTACAATGAGCAGTTCTTC	CAWSVYNEQFF
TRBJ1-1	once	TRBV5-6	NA	TGTGCCAGCAGCCGTCTACAGGCCCTTGAAGCTTTCTTT	CASSRLQALEAFF
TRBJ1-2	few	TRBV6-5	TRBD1	TGTGCCAGCCGGGCGACAGGGGGCGGCTACACCTTC	CASRATGGGYTF
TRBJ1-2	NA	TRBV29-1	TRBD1	TGCAGCGTCGACGGGACAGGGGGTTTTTGGGCTAACTATGGCTACACCTTC	CSVDGTGGFWANYGYTF
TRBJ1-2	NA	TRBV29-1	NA	TGCAGCGTCTATGAGAACTATGGCTACACCTTC	CSVYENYGYTF
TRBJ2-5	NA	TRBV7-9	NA	TGTGCCAGCAGCTTTTTGGCTAGCACGGAGACCCAGTACTTC	CASSFLASTETQYF
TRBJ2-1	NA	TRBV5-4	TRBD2	TGTGCCAGCACCCAGACCCAGCTAGCGGGGGGGTACAATGAGCAGTTCTTC	CASTQTQLAGGYNEQFF
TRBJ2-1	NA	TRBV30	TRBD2	TGTGCCTGGAGTGTATGGGGTGGCGGGAGCTCCTACAATGAGCAGTTCTTC	CAWSVWGGGSSYNEQFF
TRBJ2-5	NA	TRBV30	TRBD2	TGTGCCTGGAGTGTACCCAGGACTAGCGGACCTCAACAGACCCAGTACTTC	CAWSVPRTSGPQQTQYF
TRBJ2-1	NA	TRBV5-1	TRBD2	TGCGCCAGCAGCTGGGGCAAGACTAGCGGGAGGGACAATGAGCAGTTCTTC	CASSWGKTSGRDNEQFF
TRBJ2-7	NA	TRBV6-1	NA	TGTGCCAGCACCGAAGGGCAGGGTCCCTACGAGCAGTACTTC	CASTEGQGPYEQYF
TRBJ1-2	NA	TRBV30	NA	TGTGCCTGGAGTCGACAGGCTAACTATGGCTACACCTTC	CAWSRQANYGYTF
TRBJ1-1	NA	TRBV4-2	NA	TGTGCCAGCAGCCTCGGGGGGGAAACTGAAGCTTTCTTT	CASSLGGETEAFF
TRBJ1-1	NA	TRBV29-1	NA	TGCAGCGTTGGTCGAGCAAACACTGAAGCTTTCTTT	CSVGRANTEAFF
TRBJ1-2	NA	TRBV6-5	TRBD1	TGTGCCAGCAGTCGAACAGGGGCCACCTATGGCTACACCTTC	CASSRTGATYGYTF
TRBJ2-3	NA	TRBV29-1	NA	TGCAGCCTTGCCACTAGGCGCACAGATACGCAGTATTTT	CSLATRRTDTQYF
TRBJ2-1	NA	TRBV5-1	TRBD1	TGCGCCAGCAGCGAGGGACAGAACTCCTACAATGAGCAGTTCTTC	CASSEGQNSYNEQFF
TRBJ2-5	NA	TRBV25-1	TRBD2	TGTGCCAGCAGTCCCCGGACTAGTCCAGAGACCCAGTACTTC	CASSPRTSPETQYF
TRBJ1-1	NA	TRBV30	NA	TGTGCCTGGAGTAGCGGGGCTGAAGCTTTCTTT	CAWSSGAEAFF